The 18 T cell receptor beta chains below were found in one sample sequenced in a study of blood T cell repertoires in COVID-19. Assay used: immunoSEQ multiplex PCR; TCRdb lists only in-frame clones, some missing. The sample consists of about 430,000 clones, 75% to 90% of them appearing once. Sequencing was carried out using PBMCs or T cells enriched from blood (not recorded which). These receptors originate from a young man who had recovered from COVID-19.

The CDR3 is CASSLVPGGYEQYF. In DNA, the CDR3 is TGTGCCAGCAGCTTAGTGCCAGGAGGCTACGAGCAGTACTTC. The chain recombines TRBV11-1 with TRBJ2-7, with a weak D call TRBD2 (5 bases). The V end was cut by 1 base, the J end by 3 bases, with 10 bases between. The CDR3 is 14 amino acids. The germline V gene encodes CDR1 SGHAT and CDR2 FQDESV (reference sequence).

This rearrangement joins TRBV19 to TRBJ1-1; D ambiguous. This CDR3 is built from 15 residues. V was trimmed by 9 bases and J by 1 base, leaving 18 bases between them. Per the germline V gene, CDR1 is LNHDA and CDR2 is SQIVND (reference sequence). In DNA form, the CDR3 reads TGTGCCAGCAGCACCACGCTGGCGGCGAACACTGAAGCTTTCTTT. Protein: CASSTTLAANTEAFF. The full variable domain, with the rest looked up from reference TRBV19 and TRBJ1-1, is DGGITQSPKYLFRKEGQNVTLSCEQNLNHDAMYWYRQDPGQGLRLIYYSQIVNDFQKGDIAEGYSVSREKKESFPLTVTSAQKNPTAFYLCASSTTLAANTEAFFGQGTRLTVV.

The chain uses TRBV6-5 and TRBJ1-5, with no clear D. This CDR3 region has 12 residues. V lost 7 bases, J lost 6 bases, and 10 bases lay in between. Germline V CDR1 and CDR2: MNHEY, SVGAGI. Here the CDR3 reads CASTSRGQPQHF. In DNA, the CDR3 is TGTGCCAGCACTTCCCGAGGTCAGCCCCAGCATTTT.

CDR3 sequence reads: CASSLNPRTSGSTDTQYF. The DNA for the CDR3 is TGTGCCAGCAGCCTCAACCCCAGGACTAGCGGGAGTACGGATACGCAGTATTTT. The rearrangement joins TRBV7-3 to TRBJ2-3; TRBD2 agrees at 13 bases. Trimming cost V 5 bases and J 6 bases; bases outside gene matches: 14. Germline values: CDR1 SGHTA, CDR2 FQGTGA. The CDR3 covers 18 residues.

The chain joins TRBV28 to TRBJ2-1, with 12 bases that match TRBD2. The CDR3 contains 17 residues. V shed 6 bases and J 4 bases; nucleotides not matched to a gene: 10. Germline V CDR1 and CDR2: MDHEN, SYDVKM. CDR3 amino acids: CASRDWASGREYNEQFF. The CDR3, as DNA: TGTGCCAGCAGGGACTGGGCTAGCGGGAGGGAATACAATGAGCAGTTCTTC.

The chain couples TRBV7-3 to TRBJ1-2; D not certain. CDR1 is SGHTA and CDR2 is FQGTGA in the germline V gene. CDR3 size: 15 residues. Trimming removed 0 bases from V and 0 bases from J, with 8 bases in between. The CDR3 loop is CASSLTGRSNYGYTF. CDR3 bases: TGTGCCAGCAGCTTAACGGGGAGGTCTAACTATGGCTACACCTTC.

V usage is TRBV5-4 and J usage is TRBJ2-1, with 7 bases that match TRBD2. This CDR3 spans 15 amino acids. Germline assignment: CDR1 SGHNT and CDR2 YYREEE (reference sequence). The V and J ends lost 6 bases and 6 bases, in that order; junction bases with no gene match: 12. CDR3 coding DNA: TGTGCCAGCAAATTGGGGGGGTTCGATGGCAATGAGCAGTTCTTC. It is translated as CASKLGGFDGNEQFF.

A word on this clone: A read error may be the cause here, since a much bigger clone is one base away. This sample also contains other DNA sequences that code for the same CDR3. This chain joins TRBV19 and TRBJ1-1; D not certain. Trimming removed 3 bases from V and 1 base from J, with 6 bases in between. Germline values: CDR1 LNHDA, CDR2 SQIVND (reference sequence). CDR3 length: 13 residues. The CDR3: CASSIRQNTEAFF. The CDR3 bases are TGTGCCAGTAGTATTAGACAGAACACTGAAGCTTTCTTT.

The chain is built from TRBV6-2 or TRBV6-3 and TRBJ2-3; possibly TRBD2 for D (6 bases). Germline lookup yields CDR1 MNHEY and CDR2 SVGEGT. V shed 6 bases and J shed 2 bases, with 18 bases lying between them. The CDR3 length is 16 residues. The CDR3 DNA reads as TGTGCCAGCAGCCAGCATATAGCGGAGATCACAGATACGCAGTATTTT. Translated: CASSQHIAEITDTQYF.

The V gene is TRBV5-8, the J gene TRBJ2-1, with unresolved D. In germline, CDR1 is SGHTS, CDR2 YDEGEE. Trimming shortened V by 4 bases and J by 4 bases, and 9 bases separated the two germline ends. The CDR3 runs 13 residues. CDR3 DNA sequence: TGTGCCAGCAGCCCGGTATTTTACAATGAGCAGTTCTTC. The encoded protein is CASSPVFYNEQFF.

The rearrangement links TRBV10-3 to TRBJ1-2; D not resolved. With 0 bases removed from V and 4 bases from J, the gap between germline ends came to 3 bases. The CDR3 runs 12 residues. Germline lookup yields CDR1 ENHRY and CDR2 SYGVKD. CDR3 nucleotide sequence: TGTGCCATCAGTGAGTCTCGCTATGGCTACACCTTC. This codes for CAISESRYGYTF.

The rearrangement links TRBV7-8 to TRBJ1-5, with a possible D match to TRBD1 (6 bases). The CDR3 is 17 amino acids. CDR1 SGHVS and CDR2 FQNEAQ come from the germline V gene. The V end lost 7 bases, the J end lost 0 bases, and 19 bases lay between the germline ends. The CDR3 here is CASTPEGDWFSNQPQHF. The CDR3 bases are TGTGCCAGCACCCCCGAGGGGGATTGGTTTAGCAATCAGCCCCAGCATTTT.

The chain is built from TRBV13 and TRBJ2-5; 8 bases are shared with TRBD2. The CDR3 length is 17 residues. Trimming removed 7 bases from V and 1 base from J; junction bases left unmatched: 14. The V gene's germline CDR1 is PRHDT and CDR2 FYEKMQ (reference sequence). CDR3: CASTQNGPSGFQETQYF. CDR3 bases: TGTGCCAGCACCCAAAACGGGCCTAGCGGGTTCCAAGAGACCCAGTACTTC.

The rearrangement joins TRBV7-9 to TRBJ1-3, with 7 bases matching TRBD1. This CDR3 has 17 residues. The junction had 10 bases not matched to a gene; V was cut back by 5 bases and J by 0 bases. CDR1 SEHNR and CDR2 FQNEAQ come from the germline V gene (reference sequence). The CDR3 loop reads CASSPFGTAISGNTIYF. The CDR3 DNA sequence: TGTGCCAGCAGCCCGTTCGGGACAGCCATCTCTGGAAACACCATATATTTT. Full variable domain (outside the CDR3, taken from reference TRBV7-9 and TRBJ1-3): DTGVSQNPRHKITKRGQNVTFRCDPISEHNRLYWYRQTLGQGPEFLTYFQNEAQLEKSRLLSDRFSAERPKGSFSTLEIQRTEQGDSAMYLCASSPFGTAISGNTIYFGEGSWLTVV.

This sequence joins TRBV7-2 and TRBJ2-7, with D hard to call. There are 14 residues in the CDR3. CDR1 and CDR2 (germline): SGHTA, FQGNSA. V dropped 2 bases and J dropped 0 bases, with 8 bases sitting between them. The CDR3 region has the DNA TGTGCCAGCAGCTTAAACAGAAACTCCTACGAGCAGTACTTC. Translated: CASSLNRNSYEQYF.

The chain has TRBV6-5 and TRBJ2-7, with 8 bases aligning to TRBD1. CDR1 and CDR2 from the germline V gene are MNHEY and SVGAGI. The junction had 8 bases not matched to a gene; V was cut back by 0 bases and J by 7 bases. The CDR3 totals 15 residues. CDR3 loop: CASSYSRQGLSEQYF. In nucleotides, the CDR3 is TGTGCCAGCAGTTACTCGAGACAGGGGTTGAGTGAGCAGTACTTC.

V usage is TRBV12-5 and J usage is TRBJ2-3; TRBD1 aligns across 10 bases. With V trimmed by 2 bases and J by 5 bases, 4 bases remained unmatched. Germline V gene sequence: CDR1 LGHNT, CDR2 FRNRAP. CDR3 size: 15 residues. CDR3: CASGLLGQGKDTQYF. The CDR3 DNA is TGTGCTAGTGGTTTGTTGGGACAGGGGAAAGATACGCAGTATTTT.

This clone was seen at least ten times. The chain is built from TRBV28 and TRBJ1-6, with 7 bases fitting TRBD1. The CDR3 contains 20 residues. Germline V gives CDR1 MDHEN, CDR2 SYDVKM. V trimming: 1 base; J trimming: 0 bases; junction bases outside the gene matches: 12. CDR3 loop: CASSLSGTASISSYNSPLHF. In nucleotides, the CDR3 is TGTGCCAGCAGTTTATCCGGGACAGCTTCCATTAGCTCCTATAATTCACCCCTCCACTTT.